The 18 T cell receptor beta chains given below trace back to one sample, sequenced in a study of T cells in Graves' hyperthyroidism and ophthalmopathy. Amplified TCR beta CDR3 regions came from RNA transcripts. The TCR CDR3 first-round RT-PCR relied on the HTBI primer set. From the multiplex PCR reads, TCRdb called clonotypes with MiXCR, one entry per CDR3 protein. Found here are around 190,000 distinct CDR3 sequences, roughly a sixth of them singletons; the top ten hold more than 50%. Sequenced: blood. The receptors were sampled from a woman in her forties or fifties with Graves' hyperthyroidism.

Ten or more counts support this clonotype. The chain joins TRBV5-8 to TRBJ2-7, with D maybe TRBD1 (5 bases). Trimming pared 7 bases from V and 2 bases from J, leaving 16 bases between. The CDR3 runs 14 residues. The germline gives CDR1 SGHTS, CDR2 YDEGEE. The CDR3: CASAPRQGPYEQYF. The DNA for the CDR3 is TGTGCCAGCGCGCCGCGGCAGGGTCCCTACGAGCAGTACTTC.

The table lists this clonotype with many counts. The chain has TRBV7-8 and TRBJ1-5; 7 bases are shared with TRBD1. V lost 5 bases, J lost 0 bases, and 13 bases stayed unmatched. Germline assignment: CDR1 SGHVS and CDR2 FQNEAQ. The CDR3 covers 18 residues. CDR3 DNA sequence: TGTGCCAGCAGCGCTCGCCGGGACAGCCTTTATAGCAATCAGCCCCAGCATTTT. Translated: CASSARRDSLYSNQPQHF. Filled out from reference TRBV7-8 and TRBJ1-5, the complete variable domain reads GAGVSQSPRYKVAKRGQDVALRCDPISGHVSLFWYQQALGQGPEFLTYFQNEAQLDKSGLPSDRFFAERPEGSVSTLKIQRTQQEDSAVYLCASSARRDSLYSNQPQHFGDGTRLSIL.

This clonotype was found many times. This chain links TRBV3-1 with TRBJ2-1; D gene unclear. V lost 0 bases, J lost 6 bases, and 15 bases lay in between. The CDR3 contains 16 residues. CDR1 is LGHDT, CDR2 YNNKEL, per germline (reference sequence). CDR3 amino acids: CASSQDLVIASNEQFF. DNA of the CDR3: TGTGCCAGCAGCCAAGATCTTGTGATAGCTAGCAATGAGCAGTTCTTC.

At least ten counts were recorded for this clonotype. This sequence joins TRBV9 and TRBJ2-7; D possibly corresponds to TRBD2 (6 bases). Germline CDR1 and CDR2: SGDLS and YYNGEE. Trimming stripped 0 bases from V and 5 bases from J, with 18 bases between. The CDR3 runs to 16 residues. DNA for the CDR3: TGTGCCAGCAGCGTAGGACTAGGCGGTTTTGAGGACGAGCAGTACTTC. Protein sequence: CASSVGLGGFEDEQYF.

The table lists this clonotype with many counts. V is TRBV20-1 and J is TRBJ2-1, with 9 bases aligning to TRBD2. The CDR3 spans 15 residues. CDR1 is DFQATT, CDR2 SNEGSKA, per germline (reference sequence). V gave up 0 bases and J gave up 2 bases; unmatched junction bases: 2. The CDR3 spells CSARDSGRAYNEQFF. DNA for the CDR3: TGCAGTGCTAGAGATAGCGGGAGAGCCTACAATGAGCAGTTCTTC.

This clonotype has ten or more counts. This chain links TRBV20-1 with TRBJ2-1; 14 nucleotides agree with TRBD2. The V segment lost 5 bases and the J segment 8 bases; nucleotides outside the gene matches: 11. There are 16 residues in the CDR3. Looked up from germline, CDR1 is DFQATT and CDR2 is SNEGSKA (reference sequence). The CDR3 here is CSAAGGLAGGGYEQFF. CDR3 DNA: TGCAGTGCTGCGGGTGGACTAGCGGGAGGAGGGTATGAGCAGTTCTTC.

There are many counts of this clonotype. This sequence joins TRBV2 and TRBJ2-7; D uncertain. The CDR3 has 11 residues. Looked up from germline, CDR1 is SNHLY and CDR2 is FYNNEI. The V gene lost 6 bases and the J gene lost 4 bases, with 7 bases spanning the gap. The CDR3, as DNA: TGTGCCAGCAGCGAACCTTACGAGCAGTACTTC. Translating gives CASSEPYEQYF.

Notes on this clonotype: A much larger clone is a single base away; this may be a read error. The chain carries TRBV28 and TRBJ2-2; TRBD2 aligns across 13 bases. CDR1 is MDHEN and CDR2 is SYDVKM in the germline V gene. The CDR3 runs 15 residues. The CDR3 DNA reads TGTGCCAGCGCCGGGACTAGCGGGATTGCCGGGGAGCTGGTTTTT. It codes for CASAGTSGIAGELVF.

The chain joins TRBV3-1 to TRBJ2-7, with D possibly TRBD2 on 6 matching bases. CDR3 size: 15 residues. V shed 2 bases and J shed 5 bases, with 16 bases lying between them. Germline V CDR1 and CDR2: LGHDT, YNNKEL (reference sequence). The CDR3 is CASSQPGLHGDEQYF. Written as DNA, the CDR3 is TGTGCCAGCAGCCAACCGGGACTCCACGGGGACGAGCAGTACTTC.

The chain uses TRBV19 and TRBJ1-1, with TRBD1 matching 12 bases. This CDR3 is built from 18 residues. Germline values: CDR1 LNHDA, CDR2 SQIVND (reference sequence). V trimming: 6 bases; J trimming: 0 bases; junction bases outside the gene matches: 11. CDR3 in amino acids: CASRLTGTGGTMNTEAFF. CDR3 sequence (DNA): TGTGCCAGTAGACTGACCGGGACAGGGGGCACCATGAACACTGAAGCTTTCTTT.

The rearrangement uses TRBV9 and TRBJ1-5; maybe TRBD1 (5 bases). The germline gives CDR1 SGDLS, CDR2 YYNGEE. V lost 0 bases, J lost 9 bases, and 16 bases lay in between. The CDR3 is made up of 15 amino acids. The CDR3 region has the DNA TGTGCCAGCAGCGTAGATTGGCAGGGAGGGCGGCCCCAGCATTTT. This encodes CASSVDWQGGRPQHF.

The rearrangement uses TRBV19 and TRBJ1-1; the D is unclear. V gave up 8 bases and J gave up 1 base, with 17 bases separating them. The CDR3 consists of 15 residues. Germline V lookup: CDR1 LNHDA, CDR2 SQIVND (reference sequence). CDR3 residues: CASGKRTTGNTEAFF. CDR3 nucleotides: TGTGCCAGTGGGAAGCGGACCACGGGGAACACTGAAGCTTTCTTT.

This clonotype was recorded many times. The CDR3 protein is CASSETGGHQPQHF. In nucleotides, the CDR3 is TGTGCCAGCAGTGAGACAGGGGGCCATCAGCCCCAGCATTTT. The chain recombines TRBV12-3 or TRBV12-4 with TRBJ1-5, with 10 bases fitting TRBD1. The CDR3 length is 14 residues. Trimming removed 5 bases from V and 5 bases from J; junction bases left unmatched: 3.

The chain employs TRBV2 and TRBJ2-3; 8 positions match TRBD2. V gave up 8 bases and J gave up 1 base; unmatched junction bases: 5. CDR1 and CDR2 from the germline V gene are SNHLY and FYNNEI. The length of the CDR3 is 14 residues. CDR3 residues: CASSREGGTDTQYF. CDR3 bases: TGTGCCAGCTCCCGGGAGGGTGGCACAGATACGCAGTATTTT.

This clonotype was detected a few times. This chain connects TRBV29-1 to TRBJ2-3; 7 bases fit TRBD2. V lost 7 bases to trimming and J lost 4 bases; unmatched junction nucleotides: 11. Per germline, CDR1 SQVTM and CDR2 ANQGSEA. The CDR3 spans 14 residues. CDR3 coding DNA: TGCAGCGGCATGCCTGGCGGGAGTGCAGATACGCAGTATTTT. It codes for CSGMPGGSADTQYF.

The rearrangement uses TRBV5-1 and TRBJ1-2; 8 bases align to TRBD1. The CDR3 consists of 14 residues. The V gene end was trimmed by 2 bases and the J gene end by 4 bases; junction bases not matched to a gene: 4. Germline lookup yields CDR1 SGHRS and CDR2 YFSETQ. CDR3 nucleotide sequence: TGCGCCAGCAGCTTAGGACAGGGCCTCTATGGCTACACCTTC. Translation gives CASSLGQGLYGYTF.

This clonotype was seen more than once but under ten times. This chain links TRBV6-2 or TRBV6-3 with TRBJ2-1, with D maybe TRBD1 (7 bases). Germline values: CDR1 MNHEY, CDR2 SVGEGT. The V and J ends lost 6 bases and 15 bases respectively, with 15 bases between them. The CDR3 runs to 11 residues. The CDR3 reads CASSDREVVFF. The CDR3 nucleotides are TGTGCCAGCAGCGACAGGGAGGTTGTGTTCTTC.

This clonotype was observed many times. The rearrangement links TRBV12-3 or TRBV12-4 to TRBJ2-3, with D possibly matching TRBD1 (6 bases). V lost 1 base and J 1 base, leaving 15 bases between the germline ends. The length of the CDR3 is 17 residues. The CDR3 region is CASSLGPGELGTDTQYF. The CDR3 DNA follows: TGTGCCAGCAGTTTAGGGCCAGGGGAACTGGGCACAGATACGCAGTATTTT.